Here is one TCR beta chain with its context. This entry comes from a study of shared clonotypes between healthy human individuals. Sequenced by immunoSEQ multiplex PCR; TCRdb stores in-frame clones only, minus some. The sample carries roughly 2.2 million clones, 92% recorded once. The germline gives CDR1 ENHRY, CDR2 SYGVKD. J lost 6 bases, V lost 6 bases, and 7 bases had no gene match. This CDR3 has 14 amino acids. The donors, healthy adults who were HIV-negative, had experienced no recent acute infections or vaccinations. Naive CD45RA+ and memory CD45RA-negative subsets were split from CD4+ cells. V is TRBV10-3 and J is TRBJ1-5, with 8 bases lining up with TRBD1. This TCR was recovered from a man aged 18 to 35 in good health. Some clones in this sample may be carry-over from other donors' samples. The sequencing input was naive CD4+ T cells from PBMCs. The sample's subset: CD45RA+ positively selected. The CDR3 loop reads CAIRADRESQPQHF. The CDR3 region has the DNA TGTGCCATCAGGGCGGACAGGGAAAGTCAGCCCCAGCATTTT.